These 11 T cell receptor beta chains were all obtained from the same sample, sequenced in a study of blood T cells in healthy people across ages. The use of a sample-barcoded 5' primer and a J-beta primer mix characterized a second PCR of 7 to 11 cycles. Each CDR3 protein is one row after TCRdb ran MiXCR on the 5' RACE reads. The data show about 1.1 million distinct CDR3 sequences, 35% to 40% seen once. Sequencing was carried out using blood. The origin of the receptors is a man aged 18-30 years in good health.

This clonotype was detected a few times. The chain's CDR3 is CSARVGEGNQPQHF. In DNA, the CDR3 is TGCAGTGCTAGAGTTGGGGAAGGCAATCAGCCCCAGCATTTT. This chain uses TRBV20-1 with TRBJ1-5; D remains ambiguous. The CDR3 has 14 residues. The germline gives CDR1 DFQATT, CDR2 SNEGSKA (reference sequence). V was clipped by 1 base and J by 2 bases, with 9 bases between them.

Turning to this clonotype: Since a much larger clone is just one base distant, this may be a read error. The V gene is TRBV12-3 or TRBV12-4, the J gene TRBJ2-5, with 9 bases identical to TRBD2. Losses at the gene ends were 5 bases for V and 11 bases for J; bases not matched to a gene: 21. The CDR3 spans 17 residues. The CDR3 coding sequence is TGTGCCAGCAGTCCCCAACCTACTAGCGGGTCAGATAATGAGCAGTACTTC. Translation gives CASSPQPTSGSDNEQYF.

This clonotype turned up a few times. The V gene is TRBV25-1, the J gene TRBJ1-1, with D hard to call. The CDR3 length is 15 residues. Per the germline V gene, CDR1 is MGHDK and CDR2 is SYGVNS. The V end was cut by 3 bases, the J end by 2 bases, with 13 bases between. CDR3 sequence reads: CASSDFIGRNTEAFF. The CDR3 bases are TGTGCCAGCAGTGATTTTATCGGACGTAACACTGAAGCTTTCTTT.

This clonotype has a handful of counts. V usage is TRBV29-1 and J usage is TRBJ1-5, with D tentatively TRBD1 (5 bases). Germline CDR1 reads SQVTM; CDR2 reads ANQGSEA. Trimming cost V 4 bases and J 0 bases, with 10 bases left between them. This CDR3 comprises 14 residues. CDR3 protein: CSVGQSNSNQPQHF. The CDR3 DNA reads as TGCAGCGTTGGACAGTCAAATAGCAATCAGCCCCAGCATTTT. The full variable domain, rest sourced from reference TRBV29-1 and TRBJ1-5, is SAVISQKPSRDICQRGTSLTIQCQVDSQVTMMFWYRQQPGQSLTLIATANQGSEATYESGFVIDKFPISRPNLTFSTLTVSNMSPEDSSIYLCSVGQSNSNQPQHFGDGTRLSIL.

The chain links TRBV6-2 or TRBV6-3 to TRBJ2-4; D remains ambiguous. Germline lookup yields CDR1 MNHEY and CDR2 SVGEGT. V lost 2 bases, J lost 2 bases, and 13 bases lay in between. The CDR3 is 16 residues long. In DNA form, the CDR3 reads TGTGCCAGCAGTTACCCAACGCCCGGGCCCAAAAACATTCAGTACTTC. Translated: CASSYPTPGPKNIQYF.

This clonotype was recorded once. The rearrangement joins TRBV21-1 to TRBJ1-2; TRBD1, as called in the table, went unchecked against the DNA. TRBV21-1 is annotated as a pseudogene. The CDR3 loop spans 14 amino acids. The DNA for the CDR3 is TGTGCCAGCAGCAACACGAGACAGGGGCGCGGCTACACCTTC. It yields the protein CASSNTRQGRGYTF.

This clonotype was found many times. The genes are TRBV12-3 or TRBV12-4 and TRBJ2-4; D remains unclear. This CDR3 spans 12 amino acids. V lost 3 bases and J lost 6, with 6 bases in between. CDR3 nucleotides: TGTGCCAGCAGTTTTTCCCCAAACATTCAGTACTTC. Translation: CASSFSPNIQYF.

This clonotype was observed a few times. This sequence joins TRBV28 and TRBJ2-5, with 7 nucleotides matching TRBD1. Germline-derived CDR1 and CDR2 are MDHEN and SYDVKM. The CDR3 is 14 residues long. V lost 4 bases, J lost 6 bases, and 8 bases stayed unmatched. The CDR3, as DNA: TGTGCCAGCAGTTGGCCAGGGGGTTTGAAGACCCAGTACTTC. This translates into CASSWPGGLKTQYF.

The chain couples TRBV7-9 to TRBJ2-1; 8 positions match TRBD1. J was trimmed by 5 bases and V by 0 bases; bases with no gene match: 3. Germline CDR1 is SEHNR and CDR2 is FQNEAQ (reference sequence). The CDR3 totals 15 residues. As DNA, the CDR3 is TGTGCCAGCAGCTTAGCGGGGACAGGTAACAATGAGCAGTTCTTC. Its translation: CASSLAGTGNNEQFF.

The chain recombines TRBV7-8 with TRBJ2-7, with 9 bases identical to TRBD2. Germline CDR1 reads SGHVS; CDR2 reads FQNEAQ. This CDR3 comprises 17 residues. V was pared by 5 bases and J by 0 bases, with 11 bases of the junction left unmatched. The DNA for the CDR3 is TGTGCCAGCAGCCCCCCCTTAGGACTAGCGAGCTCCTACGAGCAGTACTTC. Encoded protein: CASSPPLGLASSYEQYF.

This clonotype was observed a handful of times. This chain links TRBV2 with TRBJ2-3; D may be TRBD1 or TRBD2 (6 bases each). Per the germline V gene, CDR1 is SNHLY and CDR2 is FYNNEI. The ends were cut back, 2 bases at V and 2 bases at J, with 11 bases in the middle. This CDR3 region has 15 residues. The CDR3 sequence is CASSEPGAHTDTQYF. CDR3 in DNA: TGTGCCAGCAGTGAACCGGGGGCCCACACAGATACGCAGTATTTT.